The 17 T cell receptor beta chains below come from one sample, sequenced in a study of CD8+CD57+ T cells in acquired aplastic anemia. TCR beta VDJ and CDR3 profiling used genomic DNA as template. TCRdb ran MiXCR on the reads and lists one entry per CDR3 protein. The table records roughly 500,000 distinct CDR3 sequences, around 30% of them present only once. Sequencing was done on patients that had shown CD8+CD57+ cell expansion by flow cytometry. Sequencing was done on a sample of sorted CD4+, CD8+, or CD8+CD57+ T cells (not recorded which) from PBMCs. All receptors derive from a human donor with aplastic anemia.

This clonotype was seen many times. V gene TRBV25-1 combines with J gene TRBJ1-1; D is possibly TRBD1 (5 bases). The V end lost 4 bases, the J end lost 1 base, and 19 bases lay between the germline ends. Per germline, CDR1 MGHDK and CDR2 SYGVNS. The CDR3 contains 17 residues. The CDR3 DNA reads TGTGCCAGCAGTGGGGAGCCAGACCTCGGGGGGAACACTGAAGCTTTCTTT. Translated: CASSGEPDLGGNTEAFF.

The CDR3 loop is CASSKVSKNTEAFF. CDR3 nucleotides: TGTGCCAGCAGCAAGGTCTCTAAGAACACTGAAGCTTTCTTT. This rearrangement joins TRBV14 to TRBJ1-1; D is unresolved. The ends were cut back, 5 bases at V and 1 base at J, with 11 bases in the middle. CDR3 length: 14 residues. From germline, CDR1 is SGHDN and CDR2 FVKESK.

This clonotype was counted at least ten times. The V gene is TRBV4-1, the J gene TRBJ1-6; D is unclear. The germline V gene has CDR1 MGHRA and CDR2 YSYEKL. This CDR3 spans 12 amino acids. V shed 0 bases and J shed 9 bases, with 3 bases lying between them. The CDR3 protein is CASSQERSPLHF. For the CDR3, the DNA is TGCGCCAGCAGCCAAGAACGTTCACCCCTCCACTTT.

Comments on this clonotype: The junction and the germline gene differ at one end; a read error may be behind it. The chain links TRBV12-3 or TRBV12-4 to TRBJ1-1; maybe TRBD1 (5 bases). The CDR3 loop spans 13 amino acids. CDR3 residues: CASSSRQNTEASF. CDR3 nucleotide sequence: TGTGCCAGCAGTTCCCGACAGAACACTGAAGCTTCCTTT.

The sample holds many counts of this clonotype. V and J are TRBV9 and TRBJ2-7; a possible D gene is TRBD2 (6 bases). This CDR3 contains 15 residues. The V gene lost 4 bases and the J gene lost 4 bases, with 18 bases spanning the gap. Germline V CDR1 and CDR2: SGDLS, YYNGEE. The CDR3 spells CASSPGTQRAYEQYF. The CDR3 DNA sequence: TGTGCCAGCAGCCCTGGGACTCAGAGAGCATACGAGCAGTACTTC.

There are a few counts of this clonotype. The V and J genes are TRBV30 and TRBJ1-5, with D unclear. The CDR3 totals 13 residues. Germline lookup yields CDR1 GTSNPN and CDR2 SVGIG (reference sequence). Between the trimmed V and J ends, which lost 1 base and 5 bases, there was a span of 9 bases. CDR3 amino acids: CAWSAGGDQPQHF. The CDR3 nucleotides read TGTGCCTGGAGTGCGGGTGGGGATCAGCCCCAGCATTTT.

In this sample, this clonotype turned up a few times. V and J are TRBV3-1 and TRBJ2-7; 9 bases agree with TRBD1. V shed 8 bases, J shed 5 bases, and the junction held 7 bases outside the gene matches. CDR1 is LGHDT, CDR2 YNNKEL, per germline (reference sequence). The CDR3 length is 13 residues. The CDR3 sequence is CASRGDREHEQYF. In nucleotides, the CDR3 is TGTGCCAGCCGGGGGGACAGGGAACACGAGCAGTACTTC.

This clonotype was found many times. V usage is TRBV15 and J usage is TRBJ2-5, with D tentatively TRBD2 (6 bases). The CDR3 runs 13 residues. V lost 5 bases, J lost 2 bases, and 9 bases lay in between. CDR1 and CDR2 (germline): LNHNV, YYDKDF (reference sequence). In DNA, the CDR3 is TGTGCCACCAGCCCCCGGGAGCAAGAGACCCAGTACTTC. Amino acids: CATSPREQETQYF.

This clonotype was seen repeatedly, ten times or more. The chain joins TRBV7-9 to TRBJ1-1, with TRBD1 matching over 8 bases. The CDR3 is made up of 15 amino acids. J lost 3 bases, V lost 4 bases, and 7 bases had no gene match. CDR1 is SEHNR and CDR2 is FQNEAQ in the germline V gene (reference sequence). CDR3 nucleotides: TGTGCCAGCAGCTCACCTCAGGGGGCGTACACTGAAGCTTTCTTT. It encodes CASSSPQGAYTEAFF.

The chain links TRBV12-3 or TRBV12-4 to TRBJ1-5; perhaps TRBD1 as D (5 bases). Trimming stripped 1 base from V and 7 bases from J, with 8 bases between. This CDR3 spans 13 amino acids. In nucleotides, the CDR3 is TGTGCCAGCAGTTTAGGGAACAGGCAGCCCCAGCATTTT. Its translation: CASSLGNRQPQHF.

The CDR3 loop reads CASSSRGRGYGYTF. In nucleotides, the CDR3 is TGTGCCAGCAGCTCCCGTGGCCGGGGCTATGGCTACACCTTC. The rearrangement joins TRBV3-1 to TRBJ1-2; D is ambiguous. CDR1 LGHDT and CDR2 YNNKEL come from the germline V gene (reference sequence). Trimming shortened V by 5 bases and J by 4 bases, and 14 bases separated the two germline ends. This CDR3 has 14 amino acids.

This clonotype was observed at least ten times. CDR3 sequence: CASSVYGQLNTEAFF. CDR3 nucleotides: TGTGCCAGCAGTGTGTATGGACAGCTAAACACTGAAGCTTTCTTT. The chain is built from TRBV25-1 and TRBJ1-1, with D possibly TRBD1 on 6 matching bases. The CDR3 is made up of 15 amino acids. The germline V and J ends were trimmed by 4 bases and 2 bases, with 14 bases remaining between them. Looked up from germline, CDR1 is MGHDK and CDR2 is SYGVNS.

This clonotype occurred many times. V is TRBV7-3 and J is TRBJ1-2, with D uncertain. The V and J ends lost 5 bases and 8 bases respectively, with 15 bases between them. The CDR3 runs to 13 residues. Germline loops: CDR1 SGHTA, CDR2 FQGTGA. CDR3 nucleotide sequence: TGTGCCAGCAGCCGCGGCCAGGACGAGGGCTACACCTTC. Translation: CASSRGQDEGYTF.

This clonotype was seen ten or more times. V usage is TRBV20-1 and J usage is TRBJ1-5; TRBD1 matches at 9 bases. The germline gives CDR1 DFQATT, CDR2 SNEGSKA (reference sequence). CDR3 length: 14 amino acids. J gave up 3 bases and V 7 bases, and 7 bases lay outside the gene matches. The CDR3 DNA reads as TGCAGTGGCAAGACAGGGGGGGACAATCAGCCCCAGCATTTT. Its protein product is CSGKTGGDNQPQHF.

Worth noting for this clonotype: Being one base from a much bigger clone, this may be a read error. The rearrangement joins TRBV20-1 to TRBJ1-5, with TRBD1 as a possible D gene (5 bases). The CDR3 length is 15 residues. Germline lookup yields CDR1 DFQATT and CDR2 SNEGSKA (reference sequence). Trimming cost V 1 base and J 5 bases, with 15 bases left between them. CDR3 residues: CSARAGGRGDQPQHF. As DNA, the CDR3 is TGCAGTGCTAGAGCCGGGGGTAGGGGCGATCAGCCCCAGCATTTT.

In its sample, this clonotype was seen many times. This chain connects TRBV20-1 to TRBJ2-5; D might be TRBD1 (6 bases). Deletions cut 6 bases from V and 4 bases from J, with 15 bases between. CDR3 length: 13 residues. Germline CDR1 and CDR2: DFQATT and SNEGSKA (reference sequence). DNA for the CDR3: TGCAGTGCGTTAGGACAGCAAACAGAGACCCAGTACTTC. It specifies CSALGQQTETQYF.

The table lists this clonotype with many counts. V and J are TRBV5-8 and TRBJ1-6, with 9 bases lining up with TRBD1. The CDR3 spans 15 residues. Germline V gives CDR1 SGHTS, CDR2 YDEGEE. V shed 0 bases, J shed 9 bases, and the junction held 4 bases outside the gene matches. The CDR3 DNA reads as TGTGCCAGCAGCTTGGGTAGGACAGGGGTTTCACCCCTCCACTTT. It specifies CASSLGRTGVSPLHF. The full variable domain, rest sourced from reference TRBV5-8 and TRBJ1-6, is EAGVTQSPTHLIKTRGQQATLRCSPISGHTSVYWYQQALGLGLQFLLWYDEGEERNRGNFPPRFSGRQFPNYSSELNVNALELEDSALYLCASSLGRTGVSPLHFGNGTRLTVT.